This TCR beta chain was observed in a study of T-cell memory formation after mild COVID-19. Trimming cost V 6 bases and J 4 bases; bases outside gene matches: 9. The CDR3 has 15 amino acids. Using its own MiXCR run on the 5' RACE reads, TCRdb lists one record per CDR3 protein. The data show roughly 200,000 distinct CDR3 sequences, 16% seen once. This receptor was taken from an adult woman who had mild COVID-19 (a few samples of this study predate the infection). Cell type and time point are not known. The gene calls are TRBV12-3 or TRBV12-4 and TRBJ2-1; 7 nucleotides agree with TRBD1. Sequenced sample: PBMCs or a T cell subset sorted from them (not recorded which). CDR3 loop: CASSPTGARYNEQFF. DNA for the CDR3: TGTGCCAGCAGCCCCACAGGGGCGAGGTACAATGAGCAGTTCTTC.